The source of this T cell receptor beta chain is a study of T cells in Graves' hyperthyroidism and ophthalmopathy. General observations from the study: Most clonotypes expanded in the thyroid (above 0.001) were also present in blood. Before onset, ophthalmopathy was predicted by the model a median roughly six months earlier.

The CDR3 length is 14 residues. Trimming at V came to 4 bases and at J to 10 bases, leaving 7 bases not matched to a gene. Germline lookup yields CDR1 SGHRS and CDR2 YFSETQ. TCR beta CDR3 regions were amplified from RNA. TCR CDR3 underwent first-round RT-PCR with the HTBI primer set. MiXCR was run by TCRdb on the multiplex PCR reads, yielding one entry per CDR3 protein. The sample lists under 300,000 distinct CDR3 sequences, roughly 14% occurring once. Patients aged 18 to 65 had newly diagnosed hyperthyroidism of under 2 months' duration. Used for diagnoses were clinical symptoms, serum thyroxine and TRAb, thyroid ultrasound and orbital computed tomography. This clonotype was seen a few times. Its antigen is undetermined.

This receptor was identified in a middle-aged woman with Graves' hyperthyroidism that later progressed to Graves' ophthalmopathy. The chain couples TRBV5-1 to TRBJ1-6; TRBD1 agrees at 8 bases. The specimen was blood. The CDR3 here is CASSVKQGVSPLHF. DNA of the CDR3: TGCGCCAGCAGCGTCAAACAGGGGGTCTCACCCCTCCACTTT.